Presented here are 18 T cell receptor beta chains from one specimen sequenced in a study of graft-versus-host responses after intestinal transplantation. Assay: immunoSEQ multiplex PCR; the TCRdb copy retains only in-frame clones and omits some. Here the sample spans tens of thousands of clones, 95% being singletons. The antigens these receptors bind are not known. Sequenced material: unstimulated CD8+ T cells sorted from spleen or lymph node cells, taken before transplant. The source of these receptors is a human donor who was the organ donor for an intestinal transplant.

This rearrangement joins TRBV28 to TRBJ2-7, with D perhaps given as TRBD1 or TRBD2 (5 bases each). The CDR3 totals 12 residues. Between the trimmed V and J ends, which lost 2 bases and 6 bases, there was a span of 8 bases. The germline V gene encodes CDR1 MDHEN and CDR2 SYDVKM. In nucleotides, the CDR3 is TGTGCCAGCAGTTTAGAGAGGGGCGAGCAGTACTTC. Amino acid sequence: CASSLERGEQYF.

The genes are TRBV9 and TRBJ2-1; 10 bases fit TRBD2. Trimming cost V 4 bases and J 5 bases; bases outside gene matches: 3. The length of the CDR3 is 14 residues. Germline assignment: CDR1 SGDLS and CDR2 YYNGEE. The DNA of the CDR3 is TGTGCCAGCAGCCTAGCGGGGGACGACAATGAGCAGTTCTTC. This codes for CASSLAGDDNEQFF.

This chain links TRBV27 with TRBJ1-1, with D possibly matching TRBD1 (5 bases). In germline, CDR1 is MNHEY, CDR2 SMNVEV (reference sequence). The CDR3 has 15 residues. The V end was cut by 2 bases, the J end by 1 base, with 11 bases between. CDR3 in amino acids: CASSLMGTSNTEAFF. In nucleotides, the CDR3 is TGTGCCAGCAGTTTAATGGGGACTTCGAACACTGAAGCTTTCTTT.

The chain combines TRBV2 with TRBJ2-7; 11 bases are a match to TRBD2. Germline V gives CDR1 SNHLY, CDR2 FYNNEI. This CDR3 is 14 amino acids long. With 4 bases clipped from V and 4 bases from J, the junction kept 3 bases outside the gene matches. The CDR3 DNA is TGTGCCAGCAGTGTACTAGCGGGGGCTTACGAGCAGTACTTC. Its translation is CASSVLAGAYEQYF.

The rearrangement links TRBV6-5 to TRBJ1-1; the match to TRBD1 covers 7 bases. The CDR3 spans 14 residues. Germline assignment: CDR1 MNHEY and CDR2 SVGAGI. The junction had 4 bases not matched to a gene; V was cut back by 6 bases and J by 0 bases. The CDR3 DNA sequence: TGTGCCAGCAGCCTGACAGGGATGAACACTGAAGCTTTCTTT. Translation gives CASSLTGMNTEAFF.

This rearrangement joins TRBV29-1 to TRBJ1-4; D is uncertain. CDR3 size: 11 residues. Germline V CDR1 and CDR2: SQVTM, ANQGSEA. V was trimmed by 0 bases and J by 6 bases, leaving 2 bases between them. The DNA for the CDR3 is TGCAGCGTTGAAGATGATGAAAAACTGTTTTTT. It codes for CSVEDDEKLFF.

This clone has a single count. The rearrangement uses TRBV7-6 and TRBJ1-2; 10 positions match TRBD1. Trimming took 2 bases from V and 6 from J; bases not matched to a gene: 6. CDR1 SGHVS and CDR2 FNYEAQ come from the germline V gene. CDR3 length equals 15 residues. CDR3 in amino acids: CASSLSPTGGDGYTF. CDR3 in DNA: TGTGCCAGCAGCTTATCCCCGACAGGGGGCGATGGCTACACCTTC. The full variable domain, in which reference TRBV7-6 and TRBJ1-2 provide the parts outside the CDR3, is GAGVSQSPRYKVTKRGQDVALRCDPISGHVSLYWYRQALGQGPEFLTYFNYEAQQDKSGLPNDRFSAERPEGSISTLTIQRTEQRDSAMYRCASSLSPTGGDGYTFGSGTRLTVV.

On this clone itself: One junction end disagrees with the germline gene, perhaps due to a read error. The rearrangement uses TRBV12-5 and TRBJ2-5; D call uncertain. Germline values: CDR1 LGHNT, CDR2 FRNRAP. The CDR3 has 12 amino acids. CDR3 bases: TGTGCTAGTGGGGAAAACCAAAAGACCCAGTACTTC. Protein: CASGENQKTQYF.

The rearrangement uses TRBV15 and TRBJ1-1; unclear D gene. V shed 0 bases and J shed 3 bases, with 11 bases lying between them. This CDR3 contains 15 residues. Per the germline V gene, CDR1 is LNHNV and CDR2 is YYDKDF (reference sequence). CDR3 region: CATSRDWNEDTEAFF. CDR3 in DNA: TGTGCCACCAGCAGAGATTGGAACGAGGACACTGAAGCTTTCTTT.

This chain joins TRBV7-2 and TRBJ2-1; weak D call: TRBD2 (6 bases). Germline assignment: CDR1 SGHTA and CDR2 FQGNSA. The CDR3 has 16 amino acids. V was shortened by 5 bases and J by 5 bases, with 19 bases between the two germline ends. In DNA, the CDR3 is TGTGCCAGCAGCACGGCCCCGACGGGAGAGGACAATGAGCAGTTCTTC. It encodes CASSTAPTGEDNEQFF.

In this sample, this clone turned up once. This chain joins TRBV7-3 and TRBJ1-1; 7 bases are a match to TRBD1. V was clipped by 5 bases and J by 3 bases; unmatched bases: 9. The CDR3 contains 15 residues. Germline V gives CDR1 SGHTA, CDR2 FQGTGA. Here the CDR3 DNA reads TGTGCCAGCAGCCCTCGGGACAGATGGGACACTGAAGCTTTCTTT. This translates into CASSPRDRWDTEAFF.

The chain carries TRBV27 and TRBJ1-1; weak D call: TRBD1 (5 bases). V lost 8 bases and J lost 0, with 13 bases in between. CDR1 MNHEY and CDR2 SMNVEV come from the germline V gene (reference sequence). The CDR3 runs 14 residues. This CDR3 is CASQRAGVNTEAFF. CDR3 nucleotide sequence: TGTGCCAGCCAGCGGGCGGGGGTGAACACTGAAGCTTTCTTT.

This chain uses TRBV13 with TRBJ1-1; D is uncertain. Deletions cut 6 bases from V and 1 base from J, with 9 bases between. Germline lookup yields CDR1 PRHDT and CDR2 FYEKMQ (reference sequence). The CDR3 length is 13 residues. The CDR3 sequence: CASSLTTNTEAFF. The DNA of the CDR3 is TGTGCCAGCAGTCTGACAACGAACACTGAAGCTTTCTTT.

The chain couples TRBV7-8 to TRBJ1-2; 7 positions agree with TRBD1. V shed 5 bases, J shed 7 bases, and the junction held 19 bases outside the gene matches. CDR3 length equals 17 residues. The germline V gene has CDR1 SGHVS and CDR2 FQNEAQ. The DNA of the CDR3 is TGTGCCAGCAGCCAGAACAAAGCGACTGAGAACAGGGGTGGCTACACCTTC. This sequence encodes CASSQNKATENRGGYTF.

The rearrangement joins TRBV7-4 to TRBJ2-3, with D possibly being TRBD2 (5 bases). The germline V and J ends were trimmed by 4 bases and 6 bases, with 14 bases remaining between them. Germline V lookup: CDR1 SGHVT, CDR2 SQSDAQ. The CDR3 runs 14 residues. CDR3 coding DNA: TGTGCCAGCAGCTCTCCAGGACTGTTGGATACGCAGTATTTT. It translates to CASSSPGLLDTQYF.

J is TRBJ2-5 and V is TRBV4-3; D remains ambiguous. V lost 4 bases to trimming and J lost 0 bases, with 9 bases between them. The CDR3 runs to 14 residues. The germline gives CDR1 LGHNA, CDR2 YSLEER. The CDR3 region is CASSPTRYQETQYF. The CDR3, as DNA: TGCGCCAGCAGCCCGACACGGTACCAAGAGACCCAGTACTTC.

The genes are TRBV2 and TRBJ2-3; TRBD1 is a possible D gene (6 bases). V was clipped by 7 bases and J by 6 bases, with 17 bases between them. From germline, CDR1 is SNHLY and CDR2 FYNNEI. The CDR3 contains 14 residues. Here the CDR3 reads CASIGASGADTQYF. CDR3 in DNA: TGTGCCAGCATTGGTGCTTCAGGGGCCGATACGCAGTATTTT. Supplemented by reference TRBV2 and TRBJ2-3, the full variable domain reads EPEVTQTPSHQVTQMGQEVILRCVPISNHLYFYWYRQILGQKVEFLVSFYNNEISEKSEIFDDQFSVERPDGSNFTLKIRSTKLEDSAMYFCASIGASGADTQYFGPGTRLTVL.

CDR3 in amino acids: CAISEKGTGTYQPQHF. DNA for the CDR3: TGTGCCATCAGTGAGAAAGGGACAGGGACTTATCAGCCCCAGCATTTT. The gene calls are TRBV10-3 and TRBJ1-5; 9 bases are a match to TRBD1. Germline V CDR1 and CDR2: ENHRY, SYGVKD. V lost 2 bases, J lost 5 bases, and 7 bases stayed unmatched. The CDR3 covers 16 residues.